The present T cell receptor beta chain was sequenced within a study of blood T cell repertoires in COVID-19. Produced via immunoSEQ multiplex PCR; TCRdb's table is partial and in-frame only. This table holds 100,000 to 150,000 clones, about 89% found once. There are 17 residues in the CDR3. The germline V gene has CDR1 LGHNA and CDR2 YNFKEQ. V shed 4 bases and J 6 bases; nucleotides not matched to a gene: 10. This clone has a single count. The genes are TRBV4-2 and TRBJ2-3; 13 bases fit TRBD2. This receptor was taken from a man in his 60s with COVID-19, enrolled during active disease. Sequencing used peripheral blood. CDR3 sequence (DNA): TGTGCCAGCAGCCGGACGGGACTAGCGGGGAATTCCGATACGCAGTATTTT. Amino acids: CASSRTGLAGNSDTQYF.